Given below is one T cell receptor beta chain in context. The antigen is undetermined. The source of the sample is a study of cytomegalovirus exposure and HLA in healthy donors. General study points: A previous analysis found most TCR beta V segments productive roughly 87% or roughly 30% of the time.

The study ran its PCR with 60 Vbeta and 13 Jbeta primers. In the original processing: As a later analysis found, there were 70 million to 90 million unique TCR beta chains, of which around 10 million were shared. TCRdb's table, derived via immunoSEQ multiplex PCR, lists solely in-frame clones and lacks some. The DNA gave D and trimming, while V, J and clone size come from that table. The data hold 100,000 to 120,000 clones, with around four fifths observed a single time. V was shortened by 0 bases and J by 0 bases, with 9 bases between the two germline ends. This CDR3 comprises 15 residues. CDR1 and CDR2 from the germline V gene are SGHRS and YFSETQ.

This clonotype was obtained from an older woman in good health and CMV-seropositive. Sequencing was performed on PBMCs. V usage is TRBV5-1 and J usage is TRBJ1-1; no definite D call. The CDR3 reads CASSLGPGVNTEAFF. The CDR3 nucleotides read TGCGCCAGCAGCTTGGGGCCCGGGGTGAACACTGAAGCTTTCTTT.